The T cell receptor beta chain described here comes from a study of shared clonotypes between healthy human individuals. Study overall: Donors, aged 18 to 49, were two women and three men. Points from the study as a whole: Few donors restricted represented genetic and exposure-history diversity.

Memory CD4+ cells were the fraction left after CD45RA+ naive selection. Sorted-subset replicate PCRs used around 200 ng DNA, some 33,000 T cell genomes. Assay: immunoSEQ multiplex PCR; the TCRdb copy retains only in-frame clones and omits some. The repertoire holds hundreds of thousands of clones, with around 67% as singletons. Remarks on this clone: As yet, its antigen is unknown.

Deletions cut 6 bases from V and 1 base from J, with 6 bases between. The CDR3 is 12 residues long. The germline V gene encodes CDR1 LGHNT and CDR2 FRNRAP. Material: memory CD4+ T cells sorted from blood. As for subset: CD45RA-negative fraction. This rearrangement joins TRBV12-5 to TRBJ1-1; no firm D call. This sequence originates from a man aged 25-40 years in good health. The DNA for the CDR3 is TGTGCTAGTGGCCGGGGGAACACTGAAGCTTTCTTT. Its translation is CASGRGNTEAFF.